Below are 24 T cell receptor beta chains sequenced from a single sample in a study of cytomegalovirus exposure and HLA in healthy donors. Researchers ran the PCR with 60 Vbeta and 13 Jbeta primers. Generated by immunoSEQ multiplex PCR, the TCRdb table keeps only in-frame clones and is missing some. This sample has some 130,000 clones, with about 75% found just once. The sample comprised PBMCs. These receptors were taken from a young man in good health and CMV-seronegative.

The CDR3 loop is CASSLNRGKTFF. The CDR3 nucleotides are TGTGCCAGCAGCTTGAACCGGGGAAAGACTTTCTTT. The V and J genes are TRBV5-6 and TRBJ1-1; D unclear. Trimming removed 1 base at V and 12 bases at J, with 13 bases between. The CDR3 loop spans 12 amino acids. In germline, CDR1 is SGHDT, CDR2 YYEEEE. The full variable domain, its missing parts supplied by reference TRBV5-6 and TRBJ1-1, is DAGVTQSPTHLIKTRGQQVTLRCSPKSGHDTVSWYQQALGQGPQFIFQYYEEEERQRGNFPDRFSGHQFPNYSSELNVNALLLGDSALYLCASSLNRGKTFFGQGTRLTVV.

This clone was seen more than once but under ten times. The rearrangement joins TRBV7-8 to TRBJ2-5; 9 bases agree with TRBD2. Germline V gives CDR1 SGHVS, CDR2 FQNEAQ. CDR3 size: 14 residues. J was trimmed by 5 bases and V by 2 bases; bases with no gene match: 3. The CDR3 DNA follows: TGTGCCAGCAGCTTAAGGACTAGCGAGGAGACCCAGTACTTC. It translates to CASSLRTSEETQYF.

The CDR3 protein is CASSPTRTGVDEKLFF. In DNA, the CDR3 is TGTGCCAGCAGCCCGACCCGGACAGGGGTGGATGAAAAACTGTTTTTT. The J gene is TRBJ1-4, the V gene TRBV9; 9 bases map to TRBD1. J gave up 6 bases and V 4 bases, and 10 bases lay outside the gene matches. CDR1 is SGDLS, CDR2 YYNGEE, per germline. There are 16 residues in the CDR3.

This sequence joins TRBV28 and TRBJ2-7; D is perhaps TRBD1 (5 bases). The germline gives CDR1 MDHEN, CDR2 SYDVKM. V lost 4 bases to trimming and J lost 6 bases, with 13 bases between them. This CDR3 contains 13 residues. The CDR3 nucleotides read TGTGCCAGCAGTTCCCTCAGGGCCCCCGAGCAGTACTTC. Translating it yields CASSSLRAPEQYF.

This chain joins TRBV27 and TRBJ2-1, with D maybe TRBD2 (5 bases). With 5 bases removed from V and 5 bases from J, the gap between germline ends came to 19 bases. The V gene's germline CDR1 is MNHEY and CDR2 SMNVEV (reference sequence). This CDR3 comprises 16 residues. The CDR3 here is CASSPLGGQAHNEQFF. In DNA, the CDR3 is TGTGCCAGCAGTCCCCTCGGAGGTCAGGCGCACAATGAGCAGTTCTTC.

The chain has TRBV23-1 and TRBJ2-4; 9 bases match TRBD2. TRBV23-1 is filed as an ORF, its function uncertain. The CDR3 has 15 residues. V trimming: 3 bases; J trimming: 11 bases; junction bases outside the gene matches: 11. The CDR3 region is CASSQRSGRIGLQYF. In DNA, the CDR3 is TGCGCCAGCAGTCAGCGAAGCGGGAGGATCGGTCTTCAGTACTTC.

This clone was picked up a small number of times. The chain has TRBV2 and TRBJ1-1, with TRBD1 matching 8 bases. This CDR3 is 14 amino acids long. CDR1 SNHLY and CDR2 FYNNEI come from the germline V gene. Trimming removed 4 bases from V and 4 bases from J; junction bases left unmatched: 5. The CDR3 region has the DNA TGTGCCAGCAGTGGCCAGGGGGCAAGCACTGAAGCTTTCTTT. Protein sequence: CASSGQGASTEAFF.

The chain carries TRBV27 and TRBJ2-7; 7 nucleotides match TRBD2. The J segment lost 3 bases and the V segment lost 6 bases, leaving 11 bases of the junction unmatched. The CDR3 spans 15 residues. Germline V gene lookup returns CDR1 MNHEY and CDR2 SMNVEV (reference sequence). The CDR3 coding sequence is TGTGCCAGCAGGCGCCCCAGCGGGAACATCTACGAGCAGTACTTC. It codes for CASRRPSGNIYEQYF.

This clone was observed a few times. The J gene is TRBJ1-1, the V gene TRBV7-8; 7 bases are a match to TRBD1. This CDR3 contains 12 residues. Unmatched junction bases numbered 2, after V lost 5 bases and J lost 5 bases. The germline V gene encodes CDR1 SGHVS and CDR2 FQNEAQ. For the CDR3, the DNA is TGTGCCAGCAGCCGACAGGGTACTGAAGCTTTCTTT. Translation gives CASSRQGTEAFF.

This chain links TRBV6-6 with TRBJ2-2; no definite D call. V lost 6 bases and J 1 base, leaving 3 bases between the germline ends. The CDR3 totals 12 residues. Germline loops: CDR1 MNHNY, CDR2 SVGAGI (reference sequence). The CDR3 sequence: CASSQNTGELFF. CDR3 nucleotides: TGTGCCAGCAGCCAGAACACCGGGGAGCTGTTTTTT.

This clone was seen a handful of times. CDR3 bases: TGTGCCAGCAGCGCCGCCCTTAGCGGTACCTACGAGCAGTACTTC. This sequence encodes CASSAALSGTYEQYF. The chain carries TRBV9 and TRBJ2-7; D is perhaps TRBD2 (6 bases). Germline V gene lookup returns CDR1 SGDLS and CDR2 YYNGEE. This CDR3 spans 15 amino acids. Trimming removed 3 bases from V and 2 bases from J, with 15 bases in between.

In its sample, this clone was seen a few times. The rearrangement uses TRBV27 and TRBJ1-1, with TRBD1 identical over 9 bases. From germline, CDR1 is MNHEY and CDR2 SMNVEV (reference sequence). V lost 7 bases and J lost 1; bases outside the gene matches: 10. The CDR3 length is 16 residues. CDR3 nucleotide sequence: TGTGCCAGCACCTTACTGCCGGGACAGGGGAACACTGAAGCTTTCTTT. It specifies CASTLLPGQGNTEAFF.

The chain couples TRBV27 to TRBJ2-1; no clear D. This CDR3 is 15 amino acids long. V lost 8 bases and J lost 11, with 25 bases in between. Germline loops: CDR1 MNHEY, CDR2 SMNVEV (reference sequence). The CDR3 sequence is CASSPTAMRSSQQFF. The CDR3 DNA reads TGTGCCAGCTCCCCGACGGCGATGAGGTCCTCCCAGCAGTTCTTC.

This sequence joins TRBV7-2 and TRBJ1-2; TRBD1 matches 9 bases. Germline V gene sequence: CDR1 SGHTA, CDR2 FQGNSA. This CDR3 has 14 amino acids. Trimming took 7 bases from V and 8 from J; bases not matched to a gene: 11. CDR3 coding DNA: TGTGCCAGCACAAAGGACAGGGGATCGGGAGGCTACACCTTC. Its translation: CASTKDRGSGGYTF.

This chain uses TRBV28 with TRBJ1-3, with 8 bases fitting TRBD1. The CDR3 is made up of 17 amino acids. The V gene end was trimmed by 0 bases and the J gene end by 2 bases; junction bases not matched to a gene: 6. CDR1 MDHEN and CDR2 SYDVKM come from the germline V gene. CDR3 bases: TGTGCCAGCAGTTTATGGTCAGGGGGCAGTACTGGAAACACCATATATTTT. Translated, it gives CASSLWSGGSTGNTIYF.

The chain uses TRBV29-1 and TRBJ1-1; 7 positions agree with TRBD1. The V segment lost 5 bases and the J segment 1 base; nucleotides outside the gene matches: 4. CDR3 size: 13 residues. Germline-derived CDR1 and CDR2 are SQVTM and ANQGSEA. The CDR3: CSVTRQGNTEAFF. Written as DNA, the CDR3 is TGCAGCGTTACAAGACAGGGGAACACTGAAGCTTTCTTT.

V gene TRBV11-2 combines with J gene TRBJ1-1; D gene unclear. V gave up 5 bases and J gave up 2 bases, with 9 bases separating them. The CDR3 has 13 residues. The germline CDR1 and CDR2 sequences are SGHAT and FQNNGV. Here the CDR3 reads CASSRGGNTEAFF. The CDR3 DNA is TGTGCCAGCAGCCGGGGAGGTAACACTGAAGCTTTCTTT.

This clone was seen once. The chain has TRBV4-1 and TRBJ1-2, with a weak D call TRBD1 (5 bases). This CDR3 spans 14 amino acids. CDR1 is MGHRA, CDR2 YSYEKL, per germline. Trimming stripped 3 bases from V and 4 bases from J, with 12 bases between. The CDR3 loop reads CASSQGGVAYGYTF. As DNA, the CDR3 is TGCGCCAGCAGCCAGGGGGGAGTTGCCTATGGCTACACCTTC.

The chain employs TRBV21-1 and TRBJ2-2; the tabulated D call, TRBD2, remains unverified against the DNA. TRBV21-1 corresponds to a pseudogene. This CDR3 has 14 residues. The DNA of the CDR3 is TGTGCCAGCAGCAAGCGGGATTACGCCGGGGAGCTGTTTTTT. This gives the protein CASSKRDYAGELFF.

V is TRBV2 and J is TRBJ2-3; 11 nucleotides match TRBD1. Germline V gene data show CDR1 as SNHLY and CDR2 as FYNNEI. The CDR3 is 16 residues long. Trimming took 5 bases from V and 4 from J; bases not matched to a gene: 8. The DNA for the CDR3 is TGTGCCAGCAGTTTATCTGGGACAGGGGGTTCAGATACGCAGTATTTT. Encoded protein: CASSLSGTGGSDTQYF.

The CDR3 region is CASSPRRATNEKLFF. The CDR3 nucleotides read TGCGCCAGCAGCCCCAGACGGGCAACTAATGAAAAACTGTTTTTT. The chain has TRBV5-1 and TRBJ1-4; no clear D. Germline values: CDR1 SGHRS, CDR2 YFSETQ. The germline V and J ends were trimmed by 4 bases and 0 bases, with 10 bases remaining between them. This CDR3 has 15 amino acids.

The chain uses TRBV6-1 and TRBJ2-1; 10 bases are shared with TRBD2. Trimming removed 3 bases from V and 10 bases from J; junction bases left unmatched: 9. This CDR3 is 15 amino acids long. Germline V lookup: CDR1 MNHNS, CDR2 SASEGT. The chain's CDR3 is CASSELKAGGDEQFF. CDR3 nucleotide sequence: TGTGCCAGCAGTGAGTTGAAAGCGGGAGGGGACGAGCAGTTCTTC.

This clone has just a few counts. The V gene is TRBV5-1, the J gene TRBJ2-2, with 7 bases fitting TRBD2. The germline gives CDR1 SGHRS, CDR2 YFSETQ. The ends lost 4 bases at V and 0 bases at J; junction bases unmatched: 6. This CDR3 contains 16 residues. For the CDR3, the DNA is TGCGCCAGCAGCCCCCGAGCGGGGTCGAACACCGGGGAGCTGTTTTTT. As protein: CASSPRAGSNTGELFF.

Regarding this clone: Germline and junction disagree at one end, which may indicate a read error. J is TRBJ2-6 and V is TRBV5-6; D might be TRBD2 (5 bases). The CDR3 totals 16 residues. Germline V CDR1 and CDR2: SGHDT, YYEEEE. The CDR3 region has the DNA TGTGCCAGCAGCGGACTCCGGGCCAACCTGGCCAACGGCCTGACTTTC. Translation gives CASSGLRANLANGLTF.